The rows below give T cell receptor beta chains drawn from one sample of a study of regulatory T cells in long-lasting Graves disease. TCRdb itself ran the multiplex PCR reads through MiXCR, one entry per CDR3 protein. The sample includes around 250,000 distinct CDR3 sequences, 15% to 20% seen only once; the top ten take 14%. These data also formed part of another study, on T cells in Graves' hyperthyroidism and ophthalmopathy.

This specimen consisted of peripheral blood mononuclear cells (PBMCs), obtained at new diagnosis, from a patient treated with antithyroid drugs. The source of these receptors is a woman aged 25 to 39 with Graves disease. The CDR3 runs from the conserved cysteine through the conserved F or W. The D gene is left open where the match is weak. Expanded clones get a size class; other rows say once, few or many, or leave the size out.

size: many
D: TRBD1
V: TRBV12-3/TRBV12-4
J: TRBJ1-2
DNA: TGTGCCAGCAGTTTAGCGGCCGCCAGGGGGCAGGTTTTGCACTATGGCTACACCTTC
CDR3: CASSLAAARGQVLHYGYTF

size: many
D: NA
V: TRBV7-3
J: TRBJ1-1
DNA: TGTGCCAGCAGGGAACAGGGCAGTGACACTGAAGCTTTCTTT
CDR3: CASREQGSDTEAFF

size: many
D: TRBD2
V: TRBV20-1
J: TRBJ2-1
DNA: TGCAGTGTCGAGGGGACTAGCGGGCGGGGTGAGCAGTTCTTC
CDR3: CSVEGTSGRGEQFF

size: many
D: NA
V: TRBV10-3
J: TRBJ2-5
DNA: TGTGCCATCAGTGAGCGACAGGCGAAAGAGACCCAGTACTTC
CDR3: CAISERQAKETQYF

size: many
D: NA
V: TRBV9
J: TRBJ1-1
DNA: TGTGCCAGCAGCGTAGAATGCCCTGATGTAACTGAAGCTTTCTTT
CDR3: CASSVECPDVTEAFF

size: many
D: NA
V: TRBV18
J: TRBJ1-4
DNA: TGTGCCAGCTCACCACCGAGCGGGGGGGACCACGAAAAACTGTTTTTT
CDR3: CASSPPSGGDHEKLFF

size: many
D: TRBD2
V: TRBV7-2
J: TRBJ2-7
DNA: TGTGCCAGCAGCTTAGGTGCGGGGGGGCCCAACGAGCAGTACTTC
CDR3: CASSLGAGGPNEQYF

size: many
D: NA
V: TRBV7-8
J: TRBJ1-1
DNA: TGTGCCAGCAGCCCACGCCAGGGGTGGGGGACTGAAGCTTTCTTT
CDR3: CASSPRQGWGTEAFF

size: few
D: NA
V: TRBV7-8
J: TRBJ1-3
DNA: TGTGCCAGCAGCCCCTCGAGAATAAGCTCTGGAAACACCATATATTTT
CDR3: CASSPSRISSGNTIYF

size: many
D: NA
V: TRBV5-1
J: TRBJ1-1
DNA: TGTGCCAGCACCGGGGACATGTCGAACACTGAAGCTTTCTTT
CDR3: CASTGDMSNTEAFF

size: many
D: NA
V: TRBV12-3/TRBV12-4
J: TRBJ1-1
DNA: TGTGCCAGCAGTTTGAAAAGGGCGACCACTGAAGCTTTCTTT
CDR3: CASSLKRATTEAFF

size: many
D: NA
V: TRBV6-1
J: TRBJ1-1
DNA: TGTGCCAGCCCCGGGGTGGCCCTATTAACTGAAGCTTTCTTT
CDR3: CASPGVALLTEAFF

size: many
D: NA
V: TRBV4-2
J: TRBJ1-5
DNA: TGTGCCAGCAGCCAAGATCTGGGACGAAGCAATCAGCCCCAGCATTTT
CDR3: CASSQDLGRSNQPQHF

size: many
D: NA
V: TRBV12-5
J: TRBJ2-6
DNA: TGTGCTAGTGTCCGAGGTGGCGCCGGGGCCAACGTCCTGACTTTC
CDR3: CASVRGGAGANVLTF

size: many
D: TRBD1
V: TRBV6-1
J: TRBJ2-7
DNA: TGTGCCAGCAGCGAGCTGGGACAGGGAGCCTACGAGCAGTACTTC
CDR3: CASSELGQGAYEQYF

size: many
D: TRBD1
V: TRBV20-1
J: TRBJ2-1
DNA: TGCAGTGCTGGGGGAGGGACAGGGGTCAATGAGCAGTTCTTC
CDR3: CSAGGGTGVNEQFF

size: many
D: NA
V: TRBV7-6
J: TRBJ2-5
DNA: TGTGCCAGCAGCTTATGGGCCGGGACTCCACAAGAGACCCAGTACTTC
CDR3: CASSLWAGTPQETQYF

size: many
D: TRBD2
V: TRBV20-1
J: TRBJ2-1
DNA: TGCAGTGCTAGAGTCCCCGGGGGGGCCTACAATGAGCAGTTCTTC
CDR3: CSARVPGGAYNEQFF

size: many
D: NA
V: TRBV20-1
J: TRBJ2-1
DNA: TGCAGTGCTAGATGGGGTGAGCAGTTCTTC
CDR3: CSARWGEQFF

size: NA
D: NA
V: TRBV5-4
J: TRBJ1-3
DNA: TGTGCCAGCAGCTTGGGTAGACAGTCTGGAAACACCATATATTTT
CDR3: CASSLGRQSGNTIYF

size: many
D: TRBD1
V: TRBV7-9
J: TRBJ1-4
DNA: TGTGCCAGCAGCGGAAAACAGGGGATAGGAGAAAAACTGTTTTTT
CDR3: CASSGKQGIGEKLFF

size: NA
D: TRBD1
V: TRBV11-3
J: TRBJ1-6
DNA: TGTGCCAGCAGCTTAGATGGCAGACAGGGGGCGTTCGGGACACCCCTCCACTTT
CDR3: CASSLDGRQGAFGTPLHF

size: NA
D: NA
V: TRBV11-3
J: TRBJ2-3
DNA: TGTGCCAGCAGACCCCGAAGGATTAGCACAGATACGCAGTATTTT
CDR3: CASRPRRISTDTQYF

size: many
D: NA
V: TRBV19
J: TRBJ1-1
DNA: TGTGCCAGTAGTATCGGGACAATAAACACTGAAGCTTTCTTT
CDR3: CASSIGTINTEAFF

size: many
D: NA
V: TRBV11-2
J: TRBJ1-1
DNA: TGTGCCAGCAGCCCCCACACTGAAGCTTTCTTT
CDR3: CASSPHTEAFF

size: many
D: NA
V: TRBV11-2
J: TRBJ1-6
DNA: TGTGCCAGCAGCCCGTTACAGGATTCACCCCTCCACTTT
CDR3: CASSPLQDSPLHF

size: many
D: TRBD2
V: TRBV5-1
J: TRBJ2-7
DNA: TGCGCCAGCAGGCCCCCGGGACTAGCGGGAGCATACGAGCAGTACTTC
CDR3: CASRPPGLAGAYEQYF

size: many
D: TRBD2
V: TRBV11-2
J: TRBJ2-1
DNA: TGTGCCAGCAGCTTAGTAAGGAGGTTGCTAGCGGGGGTGAATGAGCAGTTCTTC
CDR3: CASSLVRRLLAGVNEQFF

size: few
D: TRBD2
V: TRBV19
J: TRBJ2-1
DNA: TGTGCCAGTAGTAACCCCGGACTAGACGGGGGGTACAATGAGCAGTTCTTC
CDR3: CASSNPGLDGGYNEQFF

size: NA
D: NA
V: TRBV29-1
J: TRBJ2-4
DNA: TGCAGCGCGGCGGGGGCTGCCAAAAACATTCAGTACTTC
CDR3: CSAAGAAKNIQYF

size: many
D: NA
V: TRBV18
J: TRBJ1-4
DNA: TGTGCCAGCTCACCAAGGGCAAATAATGAAAAACTGTTTTTT
CDR3: CASSPRANNEKLFF

size: many
D: TRBD1
V: TRBV3-1
J: TRBJ2-1
DNA: TGTGCCAGCAGCCAGTCTCTAGGCGGACAGGGAAGCTCCTACAATGAGCAGTTCTTC
CDR3: CASSQSLGGQGSSYNEQFF

size: many
D: TRBD1
V: TRBV18
J: TRBJ1-5
DNA: TGTGCCAGCTCCCCGGGACAGGGCAATCAGCCCCAGCATTTT
CDR3: CASSPGQGNQPQHF

size: many
D: NA
V: TRBV6-5
J: TRBJ1-1
DNA: TGTGCCAGCAGTTCACCTGGGACCCTTGGGCAGGGAGCTTTCTTT
CDR3: CASSSPGTLGQGAFF

size: once
D: TRBD2
V: TRBV3-1
J: TRBJ2-3
DNA: TGTGCCAGCAGCTTCGAGGGACTAGCGGGGGGAGGCACAGATACGCAGTATTTT
CDR3: CASSFEGLAGGGTDTQYF

size: many
D: NA
V: TRBV12-3/TRBV12-4
J: TRBJ2-7
DNA: TGTGCCAGCAGTCCTAGGGGCCCTAGGCCTTACGAGCAGTACTTC
CDR3: CASSPRGPRPYEQYF

size: many
D: NA
V: TRBV20-1
J: TRBJ1-4
DNA: TGCAGTGCCGTAACAGGGTTTGGTGAAAAACTGTTTTTT
CDR3: CSAVTGFGEKLFF

size: many
D: NA
V: TRBV3-1
J: TRBJ1-2
DNA: TGTGCCAGCAGCCACCCAGGGGAATATGGCTACACCTTC
CDR3: CASSHPGEYGYTF

size: many
D: TRBD1
V: TRBV6-1
J: TRBJ1-6
DNA: TGTGCCAGCAGTGCCGGGACAGGGGTTTCACCCCTCCACTTT
CDR3: CASSAGTGVSPLHF

size: many
D: NA
V: TRBV6-1
J: TRBJ1-2
DNA: TGTGCCAGCAGTGAAGCGCAGAAGGAAAGGGACAATAGGTATGGCTACACCTTC
CDR3: CASSEAQKERDNRYGYTF

size: many
D: NA
V: TRBV9
J: TRBJ2-7
DNA: TGTGCCAGCAGCGTAGCCAGGTTCGACGAGCAGTACTTC
CDR3: CASSVARFDEQYF

size: many
D: TRBD2
V: TRBV29-1
J: TRBJ2-5
DNA: TGCAGCGTCCCCGGGACTAGCGGGCTCCAAGAGACCCAGTACTTC
CDR3: CSVPGTSGLQETQYF

size: NA
D: NA
V: TRBV20-1
J: TRBJ1-1
DNA: TGCAGTGCTAGAGGGGACACGTCAGGCACTGAAGCTTTCTTT
CDR3: CSARGDTSGTEAFF

size: many
D: NA
V: TRBV9
J: TRBJ2-1
DNA: TGTGCCAGCAGCGTAGGTGACTGGGCTCAGAGCTCCTACAATGAGCAGTTCTTC
CDR3: CASSVGDWAQSSYNEQFF

size: NA
D: NA
V: TRBV7-9
J: TRBJ1-1
DNA: TGTGCCAGCACCAGGGGCATCATGAACACTGAAGCTTTCTTT
CDR3: CASTRGIMNTEAFF

size: many
D: NA
V: TRBV7-2
J: TRBJ2-7
DNA: TGTGCCAGCAGCTTAGTAGGCGACGCGCAGTACTTC
CDR3: CASSLVGDAQYF

size: NA
D: TRBD2
V: TRBV3-1
J: TRBJ2-3
DNA: TGTGCCAGCAGCCCCGCCGGGGCTAGCGGGGATGGTACAGATACGCAGTATTTT
CDR3: CASSPAGASGDGTDTQYF

size: NA
D: NA
V: TRBV5-1
J: TRBJ1-3
DNA: TGCGCCAGCAGCACCGATTCGGGCTCTGGAAACACCATATATTTT
CDR3: CASSTDSGSGNTIYF

size: many
D: NA
V: TRBV11-2
J: TRBJ2-7
DNA: TGTGCCAGCAGCTTAGCAGGTCCAGGGGTCACATTCTACGAGCAGTACTTC
CDR3: CASSLAGPGVTFYEQYF

size: many
D: TRBD1
V: TRBV6-1
J: TRBJ1-1
DNA: TGTGCCAGCCACGACCCGGGACAGGGTTTCACTGAAGCTTTCTTT
CDR3: CASHDPGQGFTEAFF

size: few
D: TRBD2
V: TRBV4-2
J: TRBJ2-3
DNA: TGTGCCAGCAGCCAAGCCCTTGGGACTAACACAGATACGCAGTATTTT
CDR3: CASSQALGTNTDTQYF

size: many
D: NA
V: TRBV7-6
J: TRBJ2-3
DNA: TGTGCCAGCAGCCCCCTTGTCGGACACGACACAGATACGCAGTATTTT
CDR3: CASSPLVGHDTDTQYF